This TCR beta chain was documented in a study of T-cell reconstitution after alpha-beta-depleted transplantation in children. The study, taken as a whole, reports: Surviving thymic progenitors and recipient T cells were the source of high TCRbeta diversity at day 60 in some patients. The main origin of T-cell counts and diversity one year after transplant was newly produced T cells. Several hundred rapidly expanded clones from non-depleted graft cells reportedly supplied alpha-beta T cells about two months post-transplant.

This clonotype was counted between two and nine times. What it recognizes is unknown. Researchers prepared the TCRbeta library using unique molecular identifiers, the study reports. TCRdb passed the PCR reads through MiXCR, listing each CDR3 protein once. The sample has some 350,000 distinct CDR3 sequences, 15% to 20% seen once. The CDR3 length is 14 residues. The V and J ends lost 4 bases and 1 base respectively, with 10 bases between them. The germline gives CDR1 MNHNS, CDR2 SASEGT. V usage is TRBV6-1 and J usage is TRBJ1-1; D may be TRBD1 (6 bases). The sequenced sample was PBMCs, mostly from graft donor cells, obtained 360 days after TCRalphabeta/CD19-depleted stem cell transplant. The receptor was isolated from a male patient aged 2 to 9 who had a stem cell transplant for acute lymphoblastic leukemia, so the T cells may come from the graft donor. The DNA of the CDR3 is TGTGCCAGCAGTGTCCTACAGGGGAACACTGAAGCTTTCTTT. It yields the protein CASSVLQGNTEAFF.